These T cell receptor beta chains were read from a single sample in a study of CD4 T cells in relation to SARS-CoV-2 and coronaviruses. Libraries were prepared by immunoSEQ multiplex PCR; TCRdb keeps only in-frame clonotypes and omits some of them. This table has more than 25,000 clones, roughly 70% appearing once. No antigen has been assigned to these receptors. Sequencing input: CD4+ T cells from PBMCs, cultured in vitro. These receptors were collected from a human donor in good health. Each CDR3 is given with its conserved first and last residue. A D gene is named only where the DNA matches it firmly. Size values are once, few and many counts, or a class for expanded clones, and some rows have none.

size	J	D	V	DNA	CDR3
.	TRBJ1-2	.	TRBV20-1	TGCAGTGCTAGTAGGTTCGGGAACGGCTACACCTTC	CSASRFGNGYTF
once	TRBJ2-5	TRBD2	TRBV5-1	TGCGCCAGCAGCTTGGGAATGGCGGGGGGGCCGGGAGAGACCCAGTACTTC	CASSLGMAGGPGETQYF
.	TRBJ1-6	.	TRBV27	TGTGCCAGCAGTTTCTCGGGGGGAAATGGTAATTCACCCCTCCACTTT	CASSFSGGNGNSPLHF
.	TRBJ1-2	.	TRBV7-6	TGTGCCAGCAGCTCCGCTGCCCGCCGAGGCTATGGCTACACCTTC	CASSSAARRGYGYTF
.	TRBJ1-1	.	TRBV23-1	TGCGCCAGCAGTCAATCCCTGGGACATATGAACACTGAAGCTTTCTTT	CASSQSLGHMNTEAFF
.	TRBJ2-7	.	TRBV19	TGTGCCAGTACGGGGCAGGACTCCTACGAGCAGTACTTC	CASTGQDSYEQYF
.	TRBJ2-2	.	TRBV25-1	TGTGCCAGCAGTGAATGGGGCAGGGGTAACACCGGGGAGCTGTTTTTT	CASSEWGRGNTGELFF
.	TRBJ1-1	TRBD1	TRBV6-5	TGTGCCAGCAGCCTAACAGGGGGCATCACTGAAGCTTTCTTT	CASSLTGGITEAFF
few	TRBJ1-5	TRBD1	TRBV7-2	TGTGCCAGCAGCCTCCGGACAGGGCAGAATCAGCCCCAGCATTTT	CASSLRTGQNQPQHF
.	TRBJ2-2	.	TRBV5-4	TGTGCCAGCAGCTTGCGCCAGTCGAACACCGGGGAGCTGTTTTTT	CASSLRQSNTGELFF
.	TRBJ2-1	TRBD2	TRBV9	TGTGCCAGCAGCGGTTTCTCGGTAGCGGGAGCGCACGGTGAGCAGTTCTTC	CASSGFSVAGAHGEQFF
.	TRBJ1-2	.	TRBV7-2	TGTGCCAGCAGCACCCCACCCAGGGATGGCTACACCTTC	CASSTPPRDGYTF
.	TRBJ2-7	TRBD1	TRBV10-3	TGTGCCATCTCCGGGACAGGCGTCTACGAGCAGTACTTC	CAISGTGVYEQYF
.	TRBJ2-5	.	TRBV2	TGTGCCAGCACGTGGAGGGCCTCGGAGACCCAGTACTTC	CASTWRASETQYF
.	TRBJ1-1	TRBD1	TRBV12-5	TGTGCTAGTGGTTTGGAACAGGGGACTGAAGCTTTCTTT	CASGLEQGTEAFF
.	TRBJ2-1	TRBD2	TRBV7-8	TGTGCCAGCAGCTTACGGGGTGGCGGGGGTTCATACTACAATGAGCAGTTCTTC	CASSLRGGGGSYYNEQFF
.	TRBJ2-7	TRBD2	TRBV6-2/TRBV6-3	TGTGCCAGCAGTTACTCCGGGAGCGGGGAGACGGCCTACGAGCAGTACTTC	CASSYSGSGETAYEQYF
.	TRBJ2-5	TRBD2	TRBV5-1	TGCGCCAGCAGCTTGCGGCCTAGCGGGGGGTCGAGACAAGAGACCCAGTACTTC	CASSLRPSGGSRQETQYF
.	TRBJ2-7	TRBD2	TRBV4-2	TGTGCCAGCAGCCCCGAGGTGCTAGCGGGTTACGAGCAGTACTTC	CASSPEVLAGYEQYF
.	TRBJ1-2	.	TRBV7-9	TGTGCCAGCAGCTTGAACTTAGCGGAAGGCTACACCTTC	CASSLNLAEGYTF